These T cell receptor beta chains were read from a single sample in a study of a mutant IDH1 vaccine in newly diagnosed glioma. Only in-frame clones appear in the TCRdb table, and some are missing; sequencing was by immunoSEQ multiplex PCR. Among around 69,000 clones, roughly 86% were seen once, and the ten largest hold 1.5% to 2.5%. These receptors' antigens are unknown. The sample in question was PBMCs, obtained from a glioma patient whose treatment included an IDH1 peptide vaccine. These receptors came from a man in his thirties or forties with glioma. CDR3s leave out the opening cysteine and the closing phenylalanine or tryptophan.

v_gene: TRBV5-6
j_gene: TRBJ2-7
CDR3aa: ASTSLGGRNEQY

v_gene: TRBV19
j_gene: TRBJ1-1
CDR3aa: ASSAGSGGTEAF

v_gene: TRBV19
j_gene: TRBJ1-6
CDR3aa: ASSVTGAGNSPLH

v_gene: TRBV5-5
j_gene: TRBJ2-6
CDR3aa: ASSPTTGSGANVLT

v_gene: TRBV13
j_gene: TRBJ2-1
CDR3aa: ASSLLRGPYNEQF

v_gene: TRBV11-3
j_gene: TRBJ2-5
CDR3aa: ASSSFAQETQY

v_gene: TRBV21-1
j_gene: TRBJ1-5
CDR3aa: ASSKECPGKSNQPQH

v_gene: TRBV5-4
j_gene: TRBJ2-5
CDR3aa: ASSLRTPQETQY

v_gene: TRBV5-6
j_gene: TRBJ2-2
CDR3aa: ASSLVFQGGELF

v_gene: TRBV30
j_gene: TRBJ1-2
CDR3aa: AWRPGFNYGYT

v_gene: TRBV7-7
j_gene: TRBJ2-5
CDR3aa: ASSPTSGRGETQY

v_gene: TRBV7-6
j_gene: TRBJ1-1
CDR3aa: ASSFQGAEAF

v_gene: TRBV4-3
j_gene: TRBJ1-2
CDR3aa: ASSQDWGSGGYGYT

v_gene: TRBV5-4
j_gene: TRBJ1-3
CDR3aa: ASSFGTAGSGNTIY

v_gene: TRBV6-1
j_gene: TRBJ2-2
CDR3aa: ASGRTRQNTGELF

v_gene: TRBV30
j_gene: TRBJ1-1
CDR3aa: AWTVGVRNTEAF

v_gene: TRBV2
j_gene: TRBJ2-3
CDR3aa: ASSVRRVSTDTQY

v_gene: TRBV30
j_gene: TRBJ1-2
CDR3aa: AWRVSGVNYGYT

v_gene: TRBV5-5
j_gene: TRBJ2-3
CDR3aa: ASSLEGRTDTQY

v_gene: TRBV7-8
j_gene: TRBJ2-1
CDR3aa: ASSPLSGIYNEQF

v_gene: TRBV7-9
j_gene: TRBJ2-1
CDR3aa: ASSLVGRAIQWEQF

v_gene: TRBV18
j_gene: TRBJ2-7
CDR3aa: ASSPHPGPYEQY

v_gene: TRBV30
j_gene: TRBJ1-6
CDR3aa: AYIRAGSTYNSPLH

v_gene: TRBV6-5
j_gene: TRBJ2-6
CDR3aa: ASSLGDNSGANVLT

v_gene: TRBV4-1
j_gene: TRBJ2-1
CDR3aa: ASSLGSGSSYNEQF

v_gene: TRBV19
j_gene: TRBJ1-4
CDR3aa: ASSQGLANEKLF

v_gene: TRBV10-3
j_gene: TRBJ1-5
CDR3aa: AISEGLGTVSMSNQPQH

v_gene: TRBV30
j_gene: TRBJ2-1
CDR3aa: ACLLRGRDNEQF

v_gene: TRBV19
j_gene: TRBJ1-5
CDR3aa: ASSTPGQNQPQH

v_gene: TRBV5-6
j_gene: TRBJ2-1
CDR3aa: ASSARLAGGPVGYNEQF

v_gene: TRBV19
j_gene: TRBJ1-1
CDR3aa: ASSIDFQGAF

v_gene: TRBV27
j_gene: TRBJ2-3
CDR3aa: ASSPGLRGDTQY

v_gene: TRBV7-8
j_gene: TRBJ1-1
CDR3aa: ASSFTGRNTEAF

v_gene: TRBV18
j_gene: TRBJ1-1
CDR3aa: ASSPYRGDGTEAF

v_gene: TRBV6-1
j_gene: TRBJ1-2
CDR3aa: ASLSGPKYGYT

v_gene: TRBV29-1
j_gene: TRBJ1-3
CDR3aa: SVEVGNTIY

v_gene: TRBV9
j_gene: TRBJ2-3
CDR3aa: ASSVMPRTDTQY

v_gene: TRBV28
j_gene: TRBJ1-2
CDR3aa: ASSLIRASGYT

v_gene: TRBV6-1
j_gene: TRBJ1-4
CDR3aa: ASSEGGQGFEKLF

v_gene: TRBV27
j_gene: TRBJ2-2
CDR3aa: ASSPGYGGELF

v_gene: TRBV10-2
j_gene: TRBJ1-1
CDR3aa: ASGQGRVGTEAF

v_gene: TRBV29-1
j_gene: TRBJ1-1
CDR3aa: SVARMGTEAF

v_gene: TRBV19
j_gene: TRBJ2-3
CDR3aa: ASSWAASSTDTQY

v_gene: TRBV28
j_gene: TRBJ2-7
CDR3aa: ASSFHGRGLDEQY

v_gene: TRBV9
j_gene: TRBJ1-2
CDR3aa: ASSVGDSAHEHYGYT

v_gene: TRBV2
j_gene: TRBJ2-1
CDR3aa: ASSVVRVAGHNEQF

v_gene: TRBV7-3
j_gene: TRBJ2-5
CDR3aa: ASSLGRRTRDETQY

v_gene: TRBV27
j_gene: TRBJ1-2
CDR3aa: ASSLSGSNYGYT

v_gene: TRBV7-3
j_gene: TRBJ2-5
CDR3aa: ASSLTQEETQY

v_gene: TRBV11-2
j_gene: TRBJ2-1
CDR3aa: ASSSYTGNEQF

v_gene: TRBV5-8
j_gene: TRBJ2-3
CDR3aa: ASSLVPAGTTDTQY

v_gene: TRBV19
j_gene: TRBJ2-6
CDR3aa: ASSGSGGYSGANVLT

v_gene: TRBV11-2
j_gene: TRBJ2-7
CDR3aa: ASNGQGGYEQY

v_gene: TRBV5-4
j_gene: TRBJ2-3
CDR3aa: ASSLGFGQGYTDTQY

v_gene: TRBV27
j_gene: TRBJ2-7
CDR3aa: ASRIYHNSYEQY